This T cell receptor (beta chain) was identified during a study of STAT5B mutations in CD4+ large granular lymphocyte leukemia. J lost 1 base, V lost 5 bases, and 11 bases had no gene match. There are 17 residues in the CDR3. Germline V lookup: CDR1 SGHVS, CDR2 FQNEAQ. Generated by immunoSEQ multiplex PCR, the TCRdb table keeps only in-frame clones and is missing some. The sample has just over 40,000 clones, roughly 83% seen once; the top ten hold approximately 0.35%. Sequencing was performed on CD4+ T cells from blood buffy coats. The chain has TRBV7-8 and TRBJ1-5, with 7 nucleotides matching TRBD1. The sequence came from a human donor in good health. The CDR3 loop is CASSLWGTVRSNQPQHF. CDR3 DNA sequence: TGTGCCAGCAGCCTCTGGGGGACAGTAAGGAGCAATCAGCCCCAGCATTTT.